Shown below are 4 T cell receptor beta chains from a single sample sequenced in a study of cytomegalovirus exposure and HLA in healthy donors. Use of 60 Vbeta and 13 Jbeta primers characterized the PCR. Some clones are missing from TCRdb's copy, which holds only in-frame ones; the method was immunoSEQ multiplex PCR. The sample lists 80,000 to 100,000 clones; more than 60% were seen once. The specimen sequenced was PBMCs. The receptors shown here come from a man younger than 30 in good health and CMV-seropositive.

The rearrangement links TRBV7-6 to TRBJ2-2; weak D call: TRBD1 (5 bases). The CDR3 runs to 18 residues. Germline V CDR1 and CDR2: SGHVS, FNYEAQ. V lost 6 bases and J 4 bases, leaving 24 bases between the germline ends. CDR3 amino acids: CASRLFPPRQGRTGELFF. In nucleotides, the CDR3 is TGTGCCAGCAGACTCTTCCCGCCGCGCCAGGGCCGCACCGGGGAGCTGTTTTTT.

This chain joins TRBV7-8 and TRBJ2-3, with TRBD2 identical over 8 bases. V shed 3 bases and J 6 bases; nucleotides not matched to a gene: 5. The CDR3 is 14 amino acids. CDR1 is SGHVS and CDR2 is FQNEAQ in the germline V gene. This CDR3 reads CASSFPGGRDTQYF. The CDR3 bases are TGTGCCAGCAGCTTTCCGGGAGGGCGGGATACGCAGTATTTT.

The rearrangement uses TRBV2 and TRBJ2-1; 10 bases match TRBD1. The germline V gene has CDR1 SNHLY and CDR2 FYNNEI. V lost 6 bases to trimming and J lost 6 bases; unmatched junction nucleotides: 5. The CDR3 length is 14 residues. The CDR3 loop reads CASREGTGVNEQFF. The CDR3 coding sequence is TGTGCCAGCAGGGAGGGGACAGGGGTCAATGAGCAGTTCTTC.

The rearrangement joins TRBV7-9 to TRBJ2-1, with 12 bases identical to TRBD2. CDR3 length: 16 amino acids. V lost 1 base, J lost 10 bases, and 8 bases stayed unmatched. CDR1 is SEHNR, CDR2 FQNEAQ, per germline (reference sequence). In DNA, the CDR3 is TGTGCCAGCAGCTTAGTGTCTAGCGGGGGGGCGAGGGAGCAGTTCTTC. This translates into CASSLVSSGGAREQFF.